This note documents a single T cell receptor beta chain sequence. The target antigen is unknown. The sample belongs to a study of OX40 agonist ivuxolimab in advanced cancers. The overall study: Mean age around 60 years, range roughly 20 to 85; about 81% male. Study outcomes and limitations: No antigen was identified for the clonally expanded peripheral T cells.

V shed 0 bases and J 4 bases; nucleotides not matched to a gene: 2. Germline V gene data show CDR1 as SGDLS and CDR2 as YYNGEE. CDR3 length: 15 residues. The cohort excluded patients with autoimmune disease history or systemic immunosuppression. The assay was immunoSEQ multiplex PCR, and TCRdb's table has in-frame clones only and misses some. The sample yields approximately 81,000 clones, over 70% seen once. The rearrangement links TRBV9 to TRBJ2-2; 8 nucleotides match TRBD2. This TCR derives from an adult with an advanced solid tumor such as melanoma, head and neck, liver or kidney cancer. Sample: CD4+ or CD8+ T cells sorted from blood, taken in a trial of the OX40 agonist ivuxolimab. The CDR3 DNA reads TGTGCCAGCAGCGTAGTAAGCGGGAGCACCGGGGAGCTGTTTTTT. It is translated as CASSVVSGSTGELFF.